Below, 27 T cell receptor beta chains from the same sample are listed, as sequenced in a study of post-analysis software for immune sequencing data. General study points: Four or five TRBV segments occurring more often in patients than controls included TRBV5-6, TRBV5-1 and TRBV20-1.

The library was made from cDNA and included unique molecular identifiers. One entry per CDR3 protein results from TCRdb running MiXCR on the PCR reads. The sample contains about 760,000 distinct CDR3 sequences, around 27% of which appear only once. No antigens are known for them. Specimen: blood. These receptors all come from a girl aged 5 to 17 with multiple sclerosis.

This rearrangement joins TRBV6-5 to TRBJ1-1; possibly TRBD1 for D (6 bases). CDR1 is MNHEY and CDR2 is SVGAGI in the germline V gene. The CDR3 spans 14 residues. V was clipped by 5 bases and J by 6 bases, with 16 bases between them. CDR3: CASSRPGVRAEAFF. In DNA, the CDR3 is TGTGCCAGCAGTCGACCAGGGGTTAGGGCTGAAGCTTTCTTT.

This clonotype was seen a few times. The rearrangement links TRBV7-9 to TRBJ1-1, with TRBD1 matching over 7 bases. V lost 0 bases to trimming and J lost 0 bases; unmatched junction nucleotides: 7. Per germline, CDR1 SEHNR and CDR2 FQNEAQ (reference sequence). The CDR3 spans 17 residues. In DNA, the CDR3 is TGTGCCAGCAGCTTAGCGAGGGACAGTCTGATGAACACTGAAGCTTTCTTT. Encoded protein: CASSLARDSLMNTEAFF.

This clonotype showed up just a few times. This chain uses TRBV11-2 with TRBJ2-4, with 7 bases identical to TRBD1. V shed 5 bases and J 0 bases; nucleotides not matched to a gene: 4. The germline V gene has CDR1 SGHAT and CDR2 FQNNGV. The CDR3 length is 15 residues. The CDR3 region is CASSPGQIAKNIQYF. The CDR3 DNA reads TGTGCCAGCAGCCCGGGACAGATAGCCAAAAACATTCAGTACTTC.

Many counts were recorded for this clonotype. This chain connects TRBV2 to TRBJ2-7; D is undetermined. The J call may not be correct, given that the DNA end is closer to TRBJ2-3. This CDR3 has 10 residues. The germline V gene encodes CDR1 SNHLY and CDR2 FYNNEI. The CDR3 here is CASSRGTQYF. CDR3 nucleotide sequence: TGTGCCAGCAGTCGCGGTACGCAGTATTTT.

Concerning this clonotype itself: A much bigger clone sits one base away, suggesting this may be a read error. This sequence joins TRBV7-8 and TRBJ2-3; 10 bases agree with TRBD2. This CDR3 spans 16 amino acids. Germline V lookup: CDR1 SGHVS, CDR2 FQNEAQ. The CDR3 loop is CASSSPEREGTGTQYF. CDR3 DNA: TGTGCCAGCAGCTCCCCCGAGCGGGAGGGCACAGGTACGCAGTATTTT.

This clonotype was detected a few times. V is TRBV7-9 and J is TRBJ2-3; D remains ambiguous. From germline, CDR1 is SEHNR and CDR2 FQNEAQ (reference sequence). The germline V and J ends were trimmed by 1 base and 6 bases, with 14 bases remaining between them. The CDR3 totals 15 residues. CDR3 sequence: CASSLVGPNPDTQYF. The CDR3 DNA is TGTGCCAGCAGCTTAGTCGGACCAAACCCCGATACGCAGTATTTT.

The chain uses TRBV29-1 and TRBJ2-1; TRBD2 matches 12 bases. The trim removed 2 bases at V and 7 bases at J, leaving 3 bases unmatched. The CDR3 is 14 amino acids. Germline assignment: CDR1 SQVTM and CDR2 ANQGSEA. CDR3 coding DNA: TGCAGCGTTGAAAAAACTAGCGGGGGGAATGAGCAGTTCTTC. Encoded protein: CSVEKTSGGNEQFF.

This clonotype was recorded a few times. The chain joins TRBV15 to TRBJ2-1; perhaps TRBD2 as D (6 bases). The CDR3 sequence is 15 residues long. Trimming took 6 bases from V and 11 from J, leaving 23 bases between them. The germline V gene has CDR1 LNHNV and CDR2 YYDKDF (reference sequence). CDR3 in DNA: TGTGCCACCAGTGTCGGGCGGGGTCCGCTAGGAAAGCAGTTCTTC. Encoded protein: CATSVGRGPLGKQFF.

This chain links TRBV20-1 with TRBJ2-7; D is uncertain. Looked up from germline, CDR1 is DFQATT and CDR2 is SNEGSKA (reference sequence). V gave up 1 base and J gave up 2 bases, with 15 bases separating them. This CDR3 comprises 15 residues. CDR3 sequence: CSARGYGPTPYEQYF. CDR3 sequence (DNA): TGCAGTGCTAGAGGCTACGGGCCGACGCCCTACGAGCAGTACTTC.

This clonotype was picked up many times. The V and J genes are TRBV29-1 and TRBJ2-3; 8 bases align to TRBD1. J gave up 4 bases and V 7 bases, and 7 bases lay outside the gene matches. Looked up from germline, CDR1 is SQVTM and CDR2 is ANQGSEA. This CDR3 is built from 13 residues. CDR3 in DNA: TGCAGCGCCAAAGGACAGGGTGCAGATACGCAGTATTTT. Amino acids: CSAKGQGADTQYF.

The chain recombines TRBV7-2 with TRBJ2-1, with 9 positions matching TRBD2. This CDR3 has 14 amino acids. The V segment lost 3 bases and the J segment 14 bases; nucleotides outside the gene matches: 11. Germline V gene data show CDR1 as SGHTA and CDR2 as FQGNSA. Here the CDR3 reads CASSLGGRAFIEFF. CDR3 nucleotide sequence: TGTGCCAGCAGCTTGGGCGGGAGGGCCTTTATCGAGTTCTTC.

The chain combines TRBV7-9 with TRBJ2-3; 10 positions match TRBD1. After removal of 1 base from V and 3 bases from J, the junction contained 4 bases not matched to a gene. This CDR3 spans 16 amino acids. Looked up from germline, CDR1 is SEHNR and CDR2 is FQNEAQ (reference sequence). The DNA of the CDR3 is TGTGCCAGCAGCTTAGGAGGGACAGGGGTGACAGATACGCAGTATTTT. Protein product: CASSLGGTGVTDTQYF.

In this sample, this clonotype turned up a few times. V usage is TRBV29-1 and J usage is TRBJ2-3; 7 bases are a match to TRBD1. The germline V gene encodes CDR1 SQVTM and CDR2 ANQGSEA. V dropped 6 bases and J dropped 5; count of bases not matched to a gene: 5. The CDR3 runs 12 residues. The CDR3 DNA follows: TGCAGCGTAGCGCACAGGGGAGATACGCAGTATTTT. Translation: CSVAHRGDTQYF.

The V call is TRBV5-5, the J call TRBJ1-6; 9 bases match TRBD1. The germline V gene encodes CDR1 SGHKS and CDR2 YYEKEE (reference sequence). This CDR3 has 14 residues. After removal of 3 bases from V and 13 bases from J, the junction contained 8 bases not matched to a gene. The CDR3: CASSSPGQGTPLHF. The CDR3 DNA sequence: TGTGCCAGCAGCTCCCCGGGACAGGGAACCCCCCTCCACTTT.

The rearrangement joins TRBV6-5 to TRBJ2-3; a possible D gene is TRBD2 (5 bases). Looked up from germline, CDR1 is MNHEY and CDR2 is SVGAGI. The CDR3 spans 13 residues. Trimming stripped 6 bases from V and 2 bases from J, with 9 bases between. Here the CDR3 reads CASSRGNTDTQYF. As DNA, the CDR3 is TGTGCCAGCAGCCGGGGAAACACAGATACGCAGTATTTT.

The gene calls are TRBV20-1 and TRBJ2-1; 9 bases match TRBD2. The CDR3 totals 17 residues. Germline CDR1 DFQATT, CDR2 SNEGSKA (reference sequence). J lost 3 bases, V lost 1 base, and 10 bases had no gene match. The CDR3 loop reads CSARVRLGLARYNEQFF. The CDR3 coding sequence is TGCAGTGCTAGAGTTCGCCTGGGACTAGCTCGCTACAATGAGCAGTTCTTC.

The J gene is TRBJ2-2, the V gene TRBV4-1; 8 bases line up with TRBD1. Unmatched junction bases numbered 3, after V lost 2 bases and J lost 4 bases. Germline assignment: CDR1 MGHRA and CDR2 YSYEKL. The CDR3 is 15 amino acids. CDR3 sequence reads: CASSQWTGLTGELFF. The CDR3 bases are TGCGCCAGCAGCCAATGGACAGGGCTCACCGGGGAGCTGTTTTTT.

V usage is TRBV5-4 and J usage is TRBJ2-3, with D tentatively TRBD1 (6 bases). This CDR3 contains 15 residues. Germline-derived CDR1 and CDR2 are SGHNT and YYREEE (reference sequence). V lost 4 bases and J lost 4, with 16 bases in between. Here the CDR3 reads CASSPDSNRPDTQYF. The CDR3 nucleotides read TGTGCCAGCAGCCCGGACAGTAATAGACCAGATACGCAGTATTTT.

This clonotype occurred a few times. The V gene is TRBV5-1, the J gene TRBJ2-2; perhaps TRBD1 as D (5 bases). Deletions cut 0 bases from V and 6 bases from J, with 12 bases between. The CDR3 totals 15 residues. Germline CDR1 and CDR2: SGHRS and YFSETQ. The CDR3 region is CASSLGGAWSGELFF. CDR3 bases: TGCGCCAGCAGCTTGGGTGGGGCCTGGTCCGGGGAGCTGTTTTTT.

This rearrangement joins TRBV14 to TRBJ2-1; 9 bases match TRBD2. CDR1 and CDR2 (germline): SGHDN, FVKESK. V was pared by 5 bases and J by 12 bases, with 14 bases of the junction left unmatched. This CDR3 spans 15 amino acids. The CDR3 loop reads CASSDSGGPFRGQFF. CDR3 DNA sequence: TGTGCCAGCAGCGACAGCGGGGGGCCTTTTAGGGGGCAGTTCTTC.

The rearrangement joins TRBV13 to TRBJ2-7, with D maybe TRBD1 (6 bases). Trimming removed 0 bases from V and 2 bases from J, with 11 bases in between. The CDR3 has 15 amino acids. Germline V gene sequence: CDR1 PRHDT, CDR2 FYEKMQ (reference sequence). For the CDR3, the DNA is TGTGCCAGCAGCTTAGGATTGACAGGAGCCTACGAGCAGTACTTC. This codes for CASSLGLTGAYEQYF.

The chain joins TRBV3-1 to TRBJ1-5; no clear D gene. Trimming cost V 0 bases and J 9 bases, with 21 bases left between them. The CDR3 is made up of 17 amino acids. Per germline, CDR1 LGHDT and CDR2 YNNKEL (reference sequence). The CDR3 nucleotides read TGTGCCAGCAGCCAAGAGCCGAACAGCAATTTGGTATGGCCCCAGCATTTT. This codes for CASSQEPNSNLVWPQHF.

With regard to this clonotype: Given a much more abundant clone one base away, this may be a read error. This chain links TRBV6-5 with TRBJ2-7; D unresolved. Per germline, CDR1 MNHEY and CDR2 SVGAGI. Trimming stripped 7 bases from V and 1 base from J, with 11 bases between. The CDR3 is 13 amino acids. CDR3 DNA sequence: TGTGCCAGCAACCCTCTAGGGTCCTACGAGCAGTACTTC. Its protein is CASNPLGSYEQYF.

J is TRBJ2-7 and V is TRBV7-2, with a possible D match to TRBD1 (5 bases). The length of the CDR3 is 12 residues. V was pared by 6 bases and J by 4 bases, with 10 bases between. The V gene's germline CDR1 is SGHTA and CDR2 FQGNSA. DNA of the CDR3: TGTGCCAGCAGGCTCGACAGTTACGAGCAGTACTTC. The encoded protein is CASRLDSYEQYF.

This clonotype was detected only a few times. This chain joins TRBV29-1 and TRBJ2-7, with unresolved D. This CDR3 spans 12 amino acids. The V gene's germline CDR1 is SQVTM and CDR2 ANQGSEA. Trimming cost V 5 bases and J 3 bases, with 11 bases left between them. The CDR3 nucleotides are TGCAGCGTTAAGGGTCAGAGCTACGAGCAGTACTTC. Residues: CSVKGQSYEQYF.

V and J are TRBV5-1 and TRBJ2-5; a possible D gene is TRBD2 (6 bases). The CDR3 is made up of 15 amino acids. Looked up from germline, CDR1 is SGHRS and CDR2 is YFSETQ. The V gene lost 0 bases and the J gene lost 5 bases, with 14 bases spanning the gap. In DNA form, the CDR3 reads TGCGCCAGCAGCTTGGTTGGCAATGGGGGGGAGACCCAGTACTTC. Residues: CASSLVGNGGETQYF.

V is TRBV6-6 and J is TRBJ2-7; weak D call: TRBD1 (5 bases). Germline lookup yields CDR1 MNHNY and CDR2 SVGAGI (reference sequence). This CDR3 contains 17 residues. Trimming cost V 0 bases and J 3 bases, with 18 bases left between them. The CDR3 DNA sequence: TGTGCCAGCAGTTACTCGGGGCCGATCAGACCCTACTACGAGCAGTACTTC. Amino acid sequence: CASSYSGPIRPYYEQYF.